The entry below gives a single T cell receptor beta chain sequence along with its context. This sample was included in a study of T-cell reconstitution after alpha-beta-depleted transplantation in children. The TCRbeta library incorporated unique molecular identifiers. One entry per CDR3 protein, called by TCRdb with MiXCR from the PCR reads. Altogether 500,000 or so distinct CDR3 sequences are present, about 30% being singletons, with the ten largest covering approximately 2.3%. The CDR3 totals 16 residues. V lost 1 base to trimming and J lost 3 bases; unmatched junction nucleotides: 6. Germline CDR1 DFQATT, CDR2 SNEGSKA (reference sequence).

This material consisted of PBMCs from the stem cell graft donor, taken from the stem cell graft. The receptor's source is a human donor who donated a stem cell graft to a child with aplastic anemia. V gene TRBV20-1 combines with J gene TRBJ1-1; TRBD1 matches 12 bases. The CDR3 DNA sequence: TGCAGTGCTAGAGCGGGACAGGGGGCCCTGGACACTGAAGCTTTCTTT. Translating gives CSARAGQGALDTEAFF.